This TCR beta chain was obtained from a study of hypomethylating agent response in myelodysplastic syndrome. On the study more broadly: TET2 mutation, the most common, occurred in 5 of 11 patients.

General study results and limits: Healthy controls were not age-matched to MDS patients, possibly affecting comparisons.

The germline V gene encodes CDR1 SNHLY and CDR2 FYNNEI. The CDR3 is made up of 14 amino acids. V trimming: 7 bases; J trimming: 4 bases; junction bases outside the gene matches: 8. No T-cell subset sorting was done; bone marrow was analyzed in bulk. At survey resolution, about 400 ng of DNA per sample was split into two 200 ng replicates. Some clones are missing from TCRdb's copy, which holds only in-frame ones; the method was immunoSEQ multiplex PCR. Of 2,500 to 3,000 clones listed, roughly 80% are singletons. About this clone itself: What it binds is not known.

The sequence came from a human donor with myelodysplastic syndrome. Here the sequenced sample was bone marrow, taken before or after starting hypomethylating agent treatment for myelodysplastic syndrome (not recorded which). This rearrangement joins TRBV2 to TRBJ2-7, with 9 bases identical to TRBD2. Here the CDR3 DNA reads TGTGCCAGCAACCATAGCGGGGGTGGGTACGAGCAGTACTTC. Translated: CASNHSGGGYEQYF.